There are a few counts of the clone carrying this T cell receptor (beta chain). This entry is derived from a study of T cells in Graves' hyperthyroidism and ophthalmopathy. Germline lookup yields CDR1 LGHDT and CDR2 YNNKEL (reference sequence). Trimming cost V 1 base and J 0 bases, with 12 bases left between them. The CDR3 covers 17 residues. Researchers amplified the TCR beta CDR3 regions from RNA transcripts. TCR CDR3 regions were first amplified by RT-PCR with HTBI primers. In TCRdb, the multiplex PCR reads were re-called with MiXCR into one record per CDR3 protein. The sample lists 650,000 to 850,000 distinct CDR3 sequences; around 20% were seen once.

The chain employs TRBV3-1 and TRBJ2-2; D gene ambiguous. The sequenced sample consisted of blood. The source is a woman aged 45-65 years with Graves' hyperthyroidism that later progressed to Graves' ophthalmopathy. The CDR3: CASSQVLLVANTGELFF. The CDR3 DNA reads as TGTGCCAGCAGCCAAGTCTTGCTAGTCGCGAACACCGGGGAGCTGTTTTTT.